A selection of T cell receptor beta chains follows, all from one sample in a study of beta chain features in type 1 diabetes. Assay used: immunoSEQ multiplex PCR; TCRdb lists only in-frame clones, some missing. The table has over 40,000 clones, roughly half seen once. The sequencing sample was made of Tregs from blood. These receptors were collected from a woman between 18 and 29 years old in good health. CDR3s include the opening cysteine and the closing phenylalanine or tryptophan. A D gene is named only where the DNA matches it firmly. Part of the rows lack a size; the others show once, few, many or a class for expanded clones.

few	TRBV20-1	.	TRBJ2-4	CSARDGRSPSF	TGCAGTGCTAGAGATGGTCGGTCCCCGTCCTTC
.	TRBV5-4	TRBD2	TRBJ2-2	CASSLFASGNTGELFF	TGTGCCAGCAGCTTGTTTGCTAGCGGGAACACCGGGGAGCTGTTTTTT
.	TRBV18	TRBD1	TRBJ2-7	CASSPPSQGAYEQYF	TGTGCCAGCTCACCCCCTTCGCAGGGGGCTTACGAGCAGTACTTC
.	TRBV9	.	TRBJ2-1	CASSPPSSTYNEQFF	TGTGCCAGCAGCCCACCTAGCAGTACCTACAATGAGCAGTTCTTC
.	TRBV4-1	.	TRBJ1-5	CASSQGGGRGPQHF	TGCGCCAGCAGCCAAGGGGGGGGTCGGGGGCCCCAGCATTTT
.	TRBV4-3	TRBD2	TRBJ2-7	CASSQDRLAGDEQYF	TGCGCCAGCAGCCAAGATCGGCTAGCGGGAGACGAGCAGTACTTC
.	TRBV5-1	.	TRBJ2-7	CASSWGLDVDEQYF	TGCGCCAGCAGCTGGGGACTTGATGTGGACGAGCAGTACTTC
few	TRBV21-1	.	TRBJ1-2	CATAYLDSNYGYTF	TGTGCCACCGCCTACCTGGACAGCAACTATGGCTACACCTTC
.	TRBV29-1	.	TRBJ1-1	CSVDDKGLTEAFF	TGCAGCGTTGACGATAAGGGGCTCACTGAAGCTTTCTTT
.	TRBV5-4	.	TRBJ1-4	CASSFGAGNEKLFF	TGTGCCAGCAGCTTTGGCGCGGGTAATGAAAAACTGTTTTTT
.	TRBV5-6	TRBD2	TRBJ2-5	CASSLSGRIQQETQYF	TGTGCCAGCAGCCTCAGCGGGAGGATTCAGCAAGAGACCCAGTACTTC
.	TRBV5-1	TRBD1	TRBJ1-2	CASSEGQGLYYGYTF	TGCGCCAGCAGCGAGGGACAGGGGCTGTACTATGGCTACACCTTC
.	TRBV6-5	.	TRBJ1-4	CASSPLGNEKLFF	TGTGCCAGCAGTCCCCTCGGTAATGAAAAACTGTTTTTT
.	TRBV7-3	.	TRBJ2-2	CASSLDGPRVTGELFF	TGTGCCAGCAGCTTGGATGGGCCGCGAGTCACCGGGGAGCTGTTTTTT
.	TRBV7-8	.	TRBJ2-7	CASSLAYRRTTYEQYF	TGTGCCAGCAGCTTAGCGTACAGGCGAACGACCTACGAGCAGTACTTC
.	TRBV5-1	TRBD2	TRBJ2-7	CASSLELAGVSYEQYF	TGCGCCAGCAGCCTTGAACTAGCGGGAGTCTCCTACGAGCAGTACTTC
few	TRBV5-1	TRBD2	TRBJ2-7	CASSLRASGSYEQYF	TGCGCCAGCAGCTTGAGGGCTAGCGGGAGTTACGAGCAGTACTTC
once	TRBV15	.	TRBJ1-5	CATSKGQHNQPQHF	TGTGCCACCAGCAAAGGACAGCACAATCAGCCCCAGCATTTT
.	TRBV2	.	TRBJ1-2	CASSYQGNGYTF	TGTGCCAGCAGTTATCAGGGGAATGGCTACACCTTC
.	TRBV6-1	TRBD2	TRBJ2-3	CASRGGLARDTQYF	TGTGCCAGCAGGGGGGGACTAGCGAGAGATACGCAGTATTTT
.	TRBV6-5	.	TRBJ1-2	CASRPIRLKNYGYTF	TGTGCCAGCAGACCGATCCGACTCAAGAACTATGGCTACACCTTC
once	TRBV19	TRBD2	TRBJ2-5	CASRGGLAGRETQYF	TGTGCCAGTAGAGGAGGACTAGCGGGAAGGGAGACCCAGTACTTC
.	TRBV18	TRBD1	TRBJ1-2	CASSPAGTGVSGYTF	TGTGCCAGCTCGCCAGCCGGGACAGGGGTCTCTGGCTACACCTTC
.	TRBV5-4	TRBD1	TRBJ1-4	CASSFDRGDEKLFF	TGTGCCAGCAGCTTCGACAGGGGTGATGAAAAACTGTTTTTT
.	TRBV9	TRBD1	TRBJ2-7	CASSVSGQGYEQYF	TGTGCCAGCAGCGTATCGGGACAGGGCTACGAGCAGTACTTC
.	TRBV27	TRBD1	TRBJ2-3	CASSLYPLMTGTIVTDTQYF	TGTGCCAGCAGTTTATACCCCCTTATGACAGGGACCATAGTCACAGATACGCAGTATTTT
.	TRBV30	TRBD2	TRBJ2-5	CAWSAPLAGAWEETQYF	TGTGCCTGGAGTGCACCCCTAGCGGGTGCGTGGGAAGAGACCCAGTACTTC